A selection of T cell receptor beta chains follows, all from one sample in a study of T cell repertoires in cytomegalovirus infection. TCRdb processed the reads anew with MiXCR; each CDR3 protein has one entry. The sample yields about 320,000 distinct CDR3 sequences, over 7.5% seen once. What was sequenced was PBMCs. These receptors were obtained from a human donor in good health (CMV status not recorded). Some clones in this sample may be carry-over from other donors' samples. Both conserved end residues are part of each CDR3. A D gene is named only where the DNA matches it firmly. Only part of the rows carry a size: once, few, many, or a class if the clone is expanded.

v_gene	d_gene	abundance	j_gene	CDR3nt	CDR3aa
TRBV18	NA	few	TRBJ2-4	TGTGCCAGCTCACCACAGGGACTAGCCAAAAACATTCAGTACTTC	CASSPQGLAKNIQYF
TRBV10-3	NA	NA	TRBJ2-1	TGTGCCATCAGAAGCAACAATGAGCAGTTCTTC	CAIRSNNEQFF
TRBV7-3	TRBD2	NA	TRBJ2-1	TGTGCCAGCAGCCCCTACCTCGGGACTAGCAGGAGGGCCCAGGATGAGCAGTTCTTC	CASSPYLGTSRRAQDEQFF
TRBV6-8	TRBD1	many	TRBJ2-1	TGTGCCAGCAGTACCGGACAGGGTAAGGTCAATGAGCAGTTCTTC	CASSTGQGKVNEQFF
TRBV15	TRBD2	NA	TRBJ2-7	TGTGCCACCAGCAGAGAACCGGGACTAGCGGGAGTACGGGAGCAGTACTTC	CATSREPGLAGVREQYF
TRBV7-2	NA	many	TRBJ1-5	TGTGCCAGCAGCTCCGAATGGAAAAACGGGCCCCAGCATTTT	CASSSEWKNGPQHF
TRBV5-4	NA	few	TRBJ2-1	TGTGCCAGCAGCTTAAGTAGTTTAGCCGACAATGAGCAGTTCTTC	CASSLSSLADNEQFF
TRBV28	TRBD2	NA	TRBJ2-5	TGTGCCAGCAGTTTCGTGGGACTAGCGGAGATACAAGAGACCCAGTACTTC	CASSFVGLAEIQETQYF
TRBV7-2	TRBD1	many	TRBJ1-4	TGTGCCAGCAGCTCAGGGGGGAATGAAAAACTGTTTTTT	CASSSGGNEKLFF
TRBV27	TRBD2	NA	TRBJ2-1	TGTGCCAGCAGTTTTACCGGGACTAGATCCTACAATGAGCAGTTCTTC	CASSFTGTRSYNEQFF
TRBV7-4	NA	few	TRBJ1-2	TGTGCCAGCAGCTTAGGAGGCGTGACAGCCTATGGCTACACCTTC	CASSLGGVTAYGYTF
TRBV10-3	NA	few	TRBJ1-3	TGTGCCATCACGACCAAGCGTGGTGGGGGGTCTGCGGAAGGAAACACCATATATTTT	CAITTKRGGGSAEGNTIYF
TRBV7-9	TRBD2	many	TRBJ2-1	TGTGCCAGCAGCCTTTCTAGCGGGAGGTCAAGATACAATGAGCAGTTCTTC	CASSLSSGRSRYNEQFF
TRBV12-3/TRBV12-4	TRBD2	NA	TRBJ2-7	TGTGCCAGCAACCCGGGACTAGCGGGAGCCCACGAGCAGTACTTC	CASNPGLAGAHEQYF
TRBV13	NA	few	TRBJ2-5	TGTGCCAGCAGCGCTAGACAGCTGCAAGAGACCCAGTACTTC	CASSARQLQETQYF
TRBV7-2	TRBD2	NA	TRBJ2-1	TGTGCCAGCAGCAAAGGGGGGACTAGCGGGAGGGTCTATGAGCAGTTCTTC	CASSKGGTSGRVYEQFF
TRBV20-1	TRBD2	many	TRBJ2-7	TGCAGTGCTGGAGGAAGCGGGAGTCCTTACGAGCAGTACTTC	CSAGGSGSPYEQYF
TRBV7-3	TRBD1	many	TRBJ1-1	TGTGCCAGCAGCCCATGGACAGGGGGCGCCCCTGAAGCTTTCTTT	CASSPWTGGAPEAFF
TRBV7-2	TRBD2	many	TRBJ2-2	TGTGCCAGCAGTAGCGGGAGGAATACCGGGGAGCTGTTTTTT	CASSSGRNTGELFF
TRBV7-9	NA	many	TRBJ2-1	TGTGCCAGCAGCCCGCAGGGACCCTCCTACAATGAGCAGTTCTTC	CASSPQGPSYNEQFF
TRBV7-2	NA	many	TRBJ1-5	TGTGCCAGCAGCTATAAATCGGGGGGCAATCAGCCCCAGCATTTT	CASSYKSGGNQPQHF
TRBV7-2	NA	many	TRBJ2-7	TGTGCCAGCAGGGACCCCGGGGCGCCCTCCTACGAGCAGTACTTC	CASRDPGAPSYEQYF
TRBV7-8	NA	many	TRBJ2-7	TGTGCCAGCAGCTTAGTGGACGAGCAGTACTTC	CASSLVDEQYF
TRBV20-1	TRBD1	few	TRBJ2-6	TGCAGTGCGTTTCCGGGACAGGGGGCTCTAAGCTCTGGGGCCAACGTCCTGACTTTC	CSAFPGQGALSSGANVLTF
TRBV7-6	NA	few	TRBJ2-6	TGTGCCAGCAGCCCACCCCGGGAGGGGGCAGCTGGGGCCAACGTCCTGACTTTC	CASSPPREGAAGANVLTF
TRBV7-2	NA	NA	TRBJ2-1	TGTGCCAGCAGCTTAGTTTCAGGGTCCCATGAGCAGTTCTTC	CASSLVSGSHEQFF
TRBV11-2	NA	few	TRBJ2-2	TGTGCCAGCAGCTTATCTACAAAAAACACCGGGGAGCTGTTTTTT	CASSLSTKNTGELFF
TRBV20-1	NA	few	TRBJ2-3	TGCAGTGCTAGAGATCACCGGGGCCTCTCTAGGAAAGATACGCAGTATTTT	CSARDHRGLSRKDTQYF
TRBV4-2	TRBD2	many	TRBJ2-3	TGTGCCAGCAGCCAAGATAGCGGGAGGTTAAGCGGGTCTTCCACAGATACGCAGTATTTT	CASSQDSGRLSGSSTDTQYF
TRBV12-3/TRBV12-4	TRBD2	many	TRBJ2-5	TGTGCCAGCAGAAGTAGGACGTCCGGGGGGGAGACCCAGTACTTC	CASRSRTSGGETQYF
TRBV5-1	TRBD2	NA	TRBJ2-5	TGCGCCAGCAGCTTGGCCGGGGCGGGAGAAGAGACCCAGTACTTC	CASSLAGAGEETQYF
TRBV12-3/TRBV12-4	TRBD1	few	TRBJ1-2	TGTGCCAGCAGAGGGACCGGGACAGTGAACTATGGCTACACCTTC	CASRGTGTVNYGYTF
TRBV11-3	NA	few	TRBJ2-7	TGTGCCAGCAGCTTAGAGGGGAAAGAGCAGTACTTC	CASSLEGKEQYF
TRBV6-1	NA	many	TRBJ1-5	TGTGCCAGCAGGGCAGGGTATAGCAATCAGCCCCAGCATTTT	CASRAGYSNQPQHF
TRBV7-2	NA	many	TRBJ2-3	TGTGCCAGCAGCGGAGCAGGGGGGGTCTACACAGATACGCAGTATTTT	CASSGAGGVYTDTQYF
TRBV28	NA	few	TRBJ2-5	TGTGCCAGCAGTTTGGGGACATATGCCAAAGAGACCCAGTACTTC	CASSLGTYAKETQYF